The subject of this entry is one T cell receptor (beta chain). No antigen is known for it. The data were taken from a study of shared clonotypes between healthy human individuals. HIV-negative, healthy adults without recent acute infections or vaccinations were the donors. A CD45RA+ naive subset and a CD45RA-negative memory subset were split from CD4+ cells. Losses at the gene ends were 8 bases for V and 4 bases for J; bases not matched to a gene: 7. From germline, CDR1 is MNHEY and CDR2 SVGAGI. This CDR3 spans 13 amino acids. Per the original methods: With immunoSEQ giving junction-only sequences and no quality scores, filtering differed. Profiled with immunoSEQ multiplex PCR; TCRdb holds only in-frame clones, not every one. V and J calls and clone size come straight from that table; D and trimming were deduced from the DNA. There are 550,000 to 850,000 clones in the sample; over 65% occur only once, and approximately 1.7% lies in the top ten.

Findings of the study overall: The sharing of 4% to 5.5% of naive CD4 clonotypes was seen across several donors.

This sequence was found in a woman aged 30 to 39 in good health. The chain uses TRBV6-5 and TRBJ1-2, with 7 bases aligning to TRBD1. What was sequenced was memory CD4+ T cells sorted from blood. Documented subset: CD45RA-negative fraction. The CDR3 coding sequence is TGTGCCAGCGGGGACAGAGAACTCTATGGCTACACCTTC. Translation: CASGDRELYGYTF.